The 22 T cell receptor beta chains below all came from one sample that was sequenced in a study of T cell repertoires in cytomegalovirus infection. TCRdb reprocessed the reads with MiXCR, giving one entry per CDR3 protein. The sample has about 470,000 distinct CDR3 sequences, about 42% seen once. Antigens for these TCRs are unknown. The sample here was cultured PBMCs, taken from culture after CMV antigen stimulation. The origin of the receptors is a human donor in good health (CMV status not recorded). Some clones in this sample may be carry-over from other donors' samples.

This clonotype has only a few counts. The gene calls are TRBV6-1 and TRBJ1-1; D is undetermined. The germline V and J ends were trimmed by 4 bases and 1 base, with 10 bases remaining between them. Germline V gene sequence: CDR1 MNHNS, CDR2 SASEGT. The CDR3 is 14 residues long. CDR3 DNA sequence: TGTGCCAGCAGTGTCATAGGAGGGAACACTGAAGCTTTCTTT. The encoded protein is CASSVIGGNTEAFF.

This clonotype turned up a few times. The chain has TRBV7-8 and TRBJ1-3; D may be TRBD1 (5 bases). CDR3 length: 15 residues. V was trimmed by 5 bases and J by 1 base, leaving 12 bases between them. Germline CDR1 and CDR2: SGHVS and FQNEAQ. CDR3 amino acids: CASSLEGSSGNTIYF. DNA for the CDR3: TGTGCCAGCAGCCTCGAGGGGAGTTCTGGAAACACCATATATTTT. Looking up the rest from reference TRBV7-8 and TRBJ1-3 gives the full variable domain: GAGVSQSPRYKVAKRGQDVALRCDPISGHVSLFWYQQALGQGPEFLTYFQNEAQLDKSGLPSDRFFAERPEGSVSTLKIQRTQQEDSAVYLCASSLEGSSGNTIYFGEGSWLTVV.

To note about this clonotype: An end of the junction differs from the germline gene, which may be a read error. This chain joins TRBV7-6 and TRBJ2-3; TRBD2 matches 12 bases. The CDR3 extends over 13 amino acids. The germline V gene has CDR1 SGHVS and CDR2 FNYEAQ. The CDR3 bases are TGTGCCAGCAGCCCTTCCGGACTAGCGGGGCCTCTTTTT. Translating gives CASSPSGLAGPLF.

This clonotype occurred once. V gene TRBV20-1 combines with J gene TRBJ2-2; D possibly uses TRBD1 or TRBD2 (8 bases each). V shed 0 bases and J shed 5 bases, with 22 bases lying between them. The V gene's germline CDR1 is DFQATT and CDR2 SNEGSKA (reference sequence). The CDR3 has 18 amino acids. CDR3 protein: CSARDGAGGQGVTGELFF. The CDR3 nucleotides are TGCAGTGCTAGAGATGGGGCGGGAGGACAGGGTGTTACCGGGGAGCTGTTTTTT.

The chain recombines TRBV7-2 with TRBJ1-2, with D possibly TRBD1 on 5 matching bases. This CDR3 spans 16 amino acids. Germline loops: CDR1 SGHTA, CDR2 FQGNSA. Trimming pared 5 bases from V and 2 bases from J, leaving 18 bases between. CDR3 coding DNA: TGTGCCAGCAGCACCCCGTCCCAGGGTAGGAACTATGGCTACACCTTC. This encodes CASSTPSQGRNYGYTF.

This sequence joins TRBV6-2 or TRBV6-3 and TRBJ2-1; 8 nucleotides line up with TRBD1. V lost 4 bases to trimming and J lost 6 bases; unmatched junction nucleotides: 17. Germline assignment: CDR1 MNHEY and CDR2 SVGEGT. CDR3 length equals 18 residues. The CDR3 here is CASSSPGQVLLSGNEQFF. The CDR3 DNA sequence: TGTGCCAGCAGTTCTCCGGGACAGGTCCTTCTGTCGGGCAATGAGCAGTTCTTC.

This clonotype was observed a few times. The chain recombines TRBV7-2 with TRBJ2-1; D perhaps matches TRBD2 (5 bases). V dropped 5 bases and J dropped 7 bases, with 15 bases sitting between them. The CDR3 consists of 14 residues. Germline lookup yields CDR1 SGHTA and CDR2 FQGNSA. CDR3 nucleotides: TGTGCCAGCAGCCCCGGGGTGGCTGAGAATGAGCAGTTCTTC. Translation gives CASSPGVAENEQFF.

The rearrangement uses TRBV12-3 or TRBV12-4 and TRBJ2-1, with D perhaps TRBD2 (7 bases). The CDR3 has 17 residues. With 3 bases removed from V and 3 bases from J, the gap between germline ends came to 18 bases. CDR3 sequence (DNA): TGTGCCAGCAGTTTTGGGGCGGGGGCTAGCGGCTACAATGAGCAGTTCTTC. It specifies CASSFGAGASGYNEQFF.

This clonotype was seen more than once but under ten times. This chain uses TRBV25-1 with TRBJ1-4; no clear D. This CDR3 is 15 amino acids long. Germline V lookup: CDR1 MGHDK, CDR2 SYGVNS. Trimming took 0 bases from V and 5 from J, leaving 10 bases between them. CDR3 nucleotide sequence: TGTGCCAGCAGTGAATATTATAGGGTGAATGAAAAACTGTTTTTT. Translating it yields CASSEYYRVNEKLFF.

The V gene is TRBV18, the J gene TRBJ2-1; D unresolved. CDR1 is KGHSH and CDR2 is LQKENI in the germline V gene. The CDR3 covers 13 residues. Deletions cut 2 bases from V and 6 bases from J, with 8 bases between. This CDR3 reads CASSPGQFNEQFF. CDR3 nucleotide sequence: TGTGCCAGCTCACCAGGGCAGTTCAATGAGCAGTTCTTC.

This clonotype was seen a handful of times. This sequence joins TRBV15 and TRBJ2-1; perhaps TRBD1 as D (6 bases). Germline CDR1 reads LNHNV; CDR2 reads YYDKDF (reference sequence). The V end was cut by 5 bases, the J end by 3 bases, with 17 bases between. This CDR3 contains 16 residues. CDR3 protein: CATSSEGQIFYNEQFF. The CDR3 coding sequence is TGTGCCACCAGCTCGGAAGGACAGATTTTCTACAATGAGCAGTTCTTC.

This clonotype has a single count. The chain combines TRBV20-1 with TRBJ2-7, with 9 positions matching TRBD2. V shed 1 base and J 4 bases; nucleotides not matched to a gene: 5. Per the germline V gene, CDR1 is DFQATT and CDR2 is SNEGSKA (reference sequence). The CDR3 contains 14 residues. The CDR3 DNA follows: TGCAGTGCTAGAGTTGGTAGCGGGAGATACGAGCAGTACTTC. Its protein is CSARVGSGRYEQYF.

This chain connects TRBV7-2 to TRBJ2-7; 7 bases map to TRBD1. With 5 bases clipped from V and 3 bases from J, the junction kept 13 bases outside the gene matches. The CDR3 runs to 16 residues. From germline, CDR1 is SGHTA and CDR2 FQGNSA. CDR3 protein: CASSLYPLRGNYEQYF. The DNA for the CDR3 is TGTGCCAGCAGCCTCTACCCCCTCAGGGGGAACTACGAGCAGTACTTC.

This clonotype was counted only a few times. CDR3 region: CASRWTDSYEQYF. CDR3 coding DNA: TGTGCCAGCCGGTGGACCGACTCCTACGAGCAGTACTTC. The chain carries TRBV6-6 and TRBJ2-7; D unresolved. V was pared by 8 bases and J by 0 bases, with 11 bases between. Germline values: CDR1 MNHNY, CDR2 SVGAGI (reference sequence). The CDR3 contains 13 residues.

J is TRBJ2-1 and V is TRBV7-6, with TRBD2 identical over 11 bases. Trimming removed 7 bases from V and 6 bases from J; junction bases left unmatched: 17. This CDR3 has 18 amino acids. Germline V gene sequence: CDR1 SGHVS, CDR2 FNYEAQ. CDR3 loop: CASNPGVAGGPVGNEQFF. The CDR3 nucleotides are TGTGCCAGCAACCCAGGGGTAGCGGGAGGGCCCGTGGGCAATGAGCAGTTCTTC. Looking up the rest from reference TRBV7-6 and TRBJ2-1 gives the full variable domain: GAGVSQSPRYKVTKRGQDVALRCDPISGHVSLYWYRQALGQGPEFLTYFNYEAQQDKSGLPNDRFSAERPEGSISTLTIQRTEQRDSAMYRCASNPGVAGGPVGNEQFFGPGTRLTVL.

The table lists this clonotype with a few counts. This chain uses TRBV2 with TRBJ2-2; TRBD2 matches at 7 bases. V gave up 7 bases and J gave up 5 bases; unmatched junction bases: 7. This CDR3 region has 14 residues. CDR1 and CDR2 (germline): SNHLY, FYNNEI. The CDR3 DNA follows: TGTGCCAGCATCCTAGCGGTTGGGACCGGGGAGCTGTTTTTT. This encodes CASILAVGTGELFF.

CDR3 in amino acids: CASSEIWTSGTSAPDTQYF. CDR3 nucleotides: TGTGCCAGCAGTGAAATCTGGACTAGCGGGACAAGTGCCCCAGATACGCAGTATTTT. This rearrangement joins TRBV6-1 to TRBJ2-3, with 12 nucleotides matching TRBD2. Looked up from germline, CDR1 is MNHNS and CDR2 is SASEGT. Trimming at V came to 2 bases and at J to 4 bases, leaving 13 bases not matched to a gene. CDR3 length equals 19 residues.

The CDR3 region has the DNA TGCAGTGCCGGACGATACCCAGATACGCAGTATTTT. This gives the protein CSAGRYPDTQYF. The chain couples TRBV20-1 to TRBJ2-3; the D is unclear. CDR1 and CDR2 (germline): DFQATT, SNEGSKA (reference sequence). V was cut by 6 bases and J by 4 bases, with 11 bases left in between. There are 12 residues in the CDR3.

This clonotype has only a few counts. The CDR3 DNA sequence: TGTGCCAGCTCTGGACTGGGGGGAGCTTTCTTT. Protein sequence: CASSGLGGAFF. The chain links TRBV6-1 to TRBJ1-1; TRBD1 might be the D (5 bases). Germline V gene lookup returns CDR1 MNHNS and CDR2 SASEGT. There are 11 residues in the CDR3. The V end lost 8 bases, the J end lost 10 bases, and 14 bases lay between the germline ends.

The chain employs TRBV7-2 and TRBJ2-7; perhaps TRBD1 as D (6 bases). The germline V gene encodes CDR1 SGHTA and CDR2 FQGNSA. The CDR3 is made up of 15 amino acids. V dropped 3 bases and J dropped 2 bases, with 14 bases sitting between them. CDR3 in DNA: TGTGCCAGCAGCTTGTCGGCAGGGGCAACCTACGAGCAGTACTTC. Translating gives CASSLSAGATYEQYF. Variable domain in full (rest from reference TRBV7-2 and TRBJ2-7): GAGVSQSPSNKVTEKGKDVELRCDPISGHTALYWYRQSLGQGLEFLIYFQGNSAPDKSGLPSDRFSAERTGGSVSTLTIQRTQQEDSAVYLCASSLSAGATYEQYFGPGTRLTVT.

This rearrangement joins TRBV7-2 to TRBJ2-5; D gene ambiguous. The V and J ends lost 2 bases and 7 bases respectively, with 17 bases between them. The germline gives CDR1 SGHTA, CDR2 FQGNSA. There are 15 residues in the CDR3. The CDR3 sequence: CASSLTNSPGMTQYF. CDR3 nucleotide sequence: TGTGCCAGCAGCTTAACCAACTCCCCGGGTATGACCCAGTACTTC.

This clonotype was counted a single time. The rearrangement joins TRBV2 to TRBJ2-4, with TRBD1 identical over 7 bases. In germline, CDR1 is SNHLY, CDR2 FYNNEI. J gave up 6 bases and V 7 bases, and 12 bases lay outside the gene matches. The length of the CDR3 is 15 residues. The CDR3 region has the DNA TGTGCCAGCACCGCTGACGGTTCAGGGGGAAACATTCAGTACTTC. Translated, it gives CASTADGSGGNIQYF.